This TCR beta chain comes out of a study of T cell responses to AZD1222 COVID-19 vaccine. Overall study results and limits: White British donors predominated, females outnumbered males, and clonal diversity was possibly underestimated.

Trimming removed 3 bases at V and 0 bases at J, with 8 bases between. The CDR3 has 15 residues. In germline, CDR1 is SGHTA, CDR2 FQGTGA. To note about this clone: The antigen is not known.

Produced via immunoSEQ multiplex PCR; TCRdb's table is partial and in-frame only. The sample contains about 120,000 clones, roughly 93% of which appear only once. The sample consisted of peripheral blood, taken on day 0 of AZD1222 vaccination. The V call is TRBV7-3, the J call TRBJ2-2; D is uncertain. This clonotype was obtained from an adult in good health. As DNA, the CDR3 is TGTGCCAGCAGCTTGGGAAGGGCGAACACCGGGGAGCTGTTTTTT. Protein: CASSLGRANTGELFF.